This T cell receptor (beta chain) originates from a study of beta chain features in type 1 diabetes. Study conclusions and caveats: Among all four CD4+ subsets, Type 1 diabetes patients had TCRB CDR3s that were moderately but significantly shorter. The study found fewer insertions and more deletions at VDJ junctions in type 1 diabetes patients. Still unanswered here is whether HLA type influences TCRB rearrangement.

Looked up from germline, CDR1 is LGHNA and CDR2 is YSLEER. The CDR3 covers 15 residues. About this clone: Its antigen is not identified.

Every bit of the isolated RNA underwent reverse transcription, so sequencing read expressed TCRB transcripts. Method: immunoSEQ multiplex PCR; TCRdb's copy keeps in-frame clones and lacks some. The table has roughly 400,000 clones, approximately 13% seen once. This chain joins TRBV4-3 and TRBJ2-7, with D uncertain. This TCR came from a man aged 25-45 years in good health. The sequenced material came from naive CD4+ T cells from blood. The CDR3, as DNA: TGCGCCAGCAGCCAACCCCTGGTGAATTCGGTTCTCCGGGACGTC. It encodes CASSQPLVNSVLRDV.